This T cell receptor (beta chain) was retrieved from a study of cytomegalovirus exposure and HLA in healthy donors. TCRdb's copy holds only in-frame clones and misses some; the assay was immunoSEQ multiplex PCR. Here the sample spans tens of thousands of clones, approximately 96% being singletons. As regards this clone: What it recognizes is unknown.

Germline CDR1 and CDR2: ENHRY and SYGVKD. This CDR3 has 14 residues. The ends were cut back, 3 bases at V and 4 bases at J, with 10 bases in the middle. Regarding the study as a whole: The classifier was said to identify cytomegalovirus status with high specificity and sensitivity.

The clonotype comes from a woman in her late teens or twenties in good health and CMV-seropositive. Material for sequencing was PBMCs. The chain couples TRBV10-3 to TRBJ1-5; D uncertain. The CDR3 loop is CAISEREGNQPQHF. The CDR3 DNA reads as TGTGCCATCAGTGAACGGGAAGGGAATCAGCCCCAGCATTTT.